The 2 T cell receptor beta chains listed next were all sequenced from one sample in a study of vaccination effects on CD4 cells after COVID-19. Assay used: immunoSEQ multiplex PCR; TCRdb lists only in-frame clones, some missing. The table has tens of thousands of clones, approximately 70% seen once. Cells that had been cultured for 10 days were the source of isolated CD4+ T cells. These receptors' antigens are unknown. Sequencing used CD4+ T cells from PBMCs cultured without peptide, obtained before COVID-19 vaccination. The receptors shown here come from a human donor who had a prior SARS-CoV-2 infection.

This chain joins TRBV7-2 and TRBJ1-1, with D possibly matching TRBD1 (5 bases). Trimming cost V 7 bases and J 1 base, with 13 bases left between them. This CDR3 region has 14 residues. The germline gives CDR1 SGHTA, CDR2 FQGNSA. CDR3 amino acids: CASTLTATNTEAFF. In DNA, the CDR3 is TGTGCCAGCACCCTGACAGCCACGAACACTGAAGCTTTCTTT. Supplemented by reference TRBV7-2 and TRBJ1-1, the full variable domain reads GAGVSQSPSNKVTEKGKDVELRCDPISGHTALYWYRQSLGQGLEFLIYFQGNSAPDKSGLPSDRFSAERTGGSVSTLTIQRTQQEDSAVYLCASTLTATNTEAFFGQGTRLTVV.

The sample holds one count of this clone. This chain uses TRBV5-1 with TRBJ2-3; D gene uncertain. CDR3 length: 12 residues. V was pared by 4 bases and J by 8 bases, with 11 bases between. Germline lookup yields CDR1 SGHRS and CDR2 YFSETQ. The CDR3 region has the DNA TGCGCCAGCAGCCTGACGGCCCGTACGCAGTATTTT. Translated: CASSLTARTQYF.